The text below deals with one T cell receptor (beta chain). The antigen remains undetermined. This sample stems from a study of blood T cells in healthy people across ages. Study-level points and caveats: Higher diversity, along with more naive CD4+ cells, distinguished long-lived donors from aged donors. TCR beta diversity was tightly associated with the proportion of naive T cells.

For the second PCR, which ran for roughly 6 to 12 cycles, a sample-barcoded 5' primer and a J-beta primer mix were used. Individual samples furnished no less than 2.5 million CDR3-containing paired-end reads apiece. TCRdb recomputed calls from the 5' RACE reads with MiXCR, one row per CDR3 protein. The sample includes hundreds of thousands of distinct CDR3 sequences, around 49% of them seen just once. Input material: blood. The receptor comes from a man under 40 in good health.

The CDR3 DNA reads TGTGCCAGCAGCTTAGAGCGGACAGGGAAAGAGACCCAGTACTTC. Translation gives CASSLERTGKETQYF. V is TRBV7-9 and J is TRBJ2-5; 8 positions agree with TRBD1. After removal of 1 base from V and 3 bases from J, the junction contained 4 bases not matched to a gene. CDR3 length: 15 amino acids. Germline values: CDR1 SEHNR, CDR2 FQNEAQ (reference sequence).